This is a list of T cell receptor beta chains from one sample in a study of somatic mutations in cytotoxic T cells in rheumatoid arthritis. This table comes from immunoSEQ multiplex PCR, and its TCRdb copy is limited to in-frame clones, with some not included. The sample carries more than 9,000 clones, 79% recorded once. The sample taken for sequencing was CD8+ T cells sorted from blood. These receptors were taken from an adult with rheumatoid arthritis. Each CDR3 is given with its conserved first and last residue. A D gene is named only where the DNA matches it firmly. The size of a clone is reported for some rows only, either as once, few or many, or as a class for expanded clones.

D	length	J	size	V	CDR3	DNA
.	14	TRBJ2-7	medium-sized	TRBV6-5	CASSYGDVTYEQYF	TGTGCCAGCAGTTACGGGGACGTAACCTACGAGCAGTACTTC
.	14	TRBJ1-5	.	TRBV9	CASSAEWGDQPQHF	TGTGCCAGCAGCGCAGAATGGGGGGACCAGCCCCAGCATTTT
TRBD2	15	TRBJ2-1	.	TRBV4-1	CASSAPSGGYNEQFF	TGCGCCAGCAGCGCCCCTAGCGGGGGCTACAATGAGCAGTTCTTC
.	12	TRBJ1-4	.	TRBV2	CASSDRAEKLFF	TGTGCCAGCAGTGATCGGGCTGAAAAACTGTTTTTT
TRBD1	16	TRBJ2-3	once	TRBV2	CASAAWDRAPTDTQYF	TGTGCCAGCGCAGCCTGGGACAGGGCACCCACAGATACGCAGTATTTT
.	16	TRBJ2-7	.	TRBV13	CASSSVDPGPSYEQYF	TGTGCCAGCAGCTCCGTGGATCCGGGACCATCCTACGAGCAGTACTTC
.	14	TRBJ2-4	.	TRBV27	CASSWVWGADIQYF	TGTGCCAGCAGTTGGGTATGGGGGGCAGACATTCAGTACTTC
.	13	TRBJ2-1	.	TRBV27	CASTTLVGNEQFF	TGTGCCAGCACCACTCTGGTAGGCAATGAGCAGTTCTTC
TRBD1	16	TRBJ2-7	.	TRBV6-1	CASSGAGTDASYEQYF	TGTGCCAGCAGTGGCGCCGGGACAGACGCCTCCTACGAGCAGTACTTC
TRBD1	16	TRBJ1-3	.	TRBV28	CASSSDRENSGNTIYF	TGTGCCAGCAGTTCGGACAGGGAAAACTCTGGAAACACCATATATTTT
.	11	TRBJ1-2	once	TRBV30	CAWVENYGYTF	TGTGCCTGGGTAGAAAACTATGGCTACACCTTC
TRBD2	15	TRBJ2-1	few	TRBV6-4	CASSGTSGSYNEQFF	TGTGCCAGCAGTGGGACTAGCGGGAGTTACAATGAGCAGTTCTTC
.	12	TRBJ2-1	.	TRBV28	CASSLSATEQFF	TGTGCCAGCAGTTTATCGGCAACTGAGCAGTTCTTC
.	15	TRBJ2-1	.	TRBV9	CASSVERWSYNEQFF	TGTGCCAGCAGCGTAGAAAGGTGGTCCTACAATGAGCAGTTCTTC
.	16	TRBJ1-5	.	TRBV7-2	CASSFAWTGGNQPQHF	TGTGCCAGCAGCTTCGCATGGACGGGGGGCAATCAGCCCCAGCATTTT
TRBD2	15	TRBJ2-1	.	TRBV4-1	CASSPLSGGPYEQFF	TGCGCCAGCAGCCCCTTATCGGGAGGGCCATATGAGCAGTTCTTC
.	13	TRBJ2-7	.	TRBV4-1	CASSRPGPYEQYF	TGCGCCAGCAGCAGACCTGGCCCCTACGAGCAGTACTTC
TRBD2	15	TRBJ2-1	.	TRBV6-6	CASSSGLVPYNEQFF	TGTGCCAGCAGTTCCGGACTAGTCCCCTACAATGAGCAGTTCTTC
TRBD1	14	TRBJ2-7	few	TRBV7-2	CASSSGTGINEQYF	TGTGCCAGCAGCTCTGGGACAGGGATCAACGAGCAGTACTTC
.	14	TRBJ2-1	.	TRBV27	CASSLSTASNEQFF	TGTGCCAGCAGTTTATCGACAGCTTCAAATGAGCAGTTCTTC
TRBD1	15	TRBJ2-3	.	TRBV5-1	CASSRTGTFTDTQYF	TGCGCCAGCAGCCGGACAGGCACTTTCACAGATACGCAGTATTTT
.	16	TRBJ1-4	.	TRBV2	CASSPRTSATNEKLFF	TGTGCCAGCAGCCCCCGGACATCTGCAACTAATGAAAAACTGTTTTTT
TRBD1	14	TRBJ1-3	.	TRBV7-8	CASSQGGSGNTIYF	TGTGCCAGCAGCCAGGGGGGTTCTGGAAACACCATATATTTT
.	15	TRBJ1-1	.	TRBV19	CASSHPTGWILEAFF	TGTGCCAGTAGTCACCCCACAGGGTGGATTCTGGAAGCTTTCTTT
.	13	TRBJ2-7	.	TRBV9	CASSEGPTYEQYF	TGTGCCAGCAGCGAGGGACCGACCTACGAGCAGTACTTC
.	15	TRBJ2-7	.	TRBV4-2	CASGDPQTLSYEQYF	TGTGCCAGCGGGGACCCACAGACCCTCTCCTACGAGCAGTACTTC
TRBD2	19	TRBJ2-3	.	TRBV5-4	CASSLEGLAGGPSTDTQYF	TGTGCCAGCTCCCTGGAGGGACTAGCGGGGGGGCCGAGCACAGATACGCAGTATTTT
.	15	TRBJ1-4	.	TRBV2	CATERTGATNEKLFF	TGTGCCACCGAGCGGACTGGCGCAACTAATGAAAAACTGTTTTTT
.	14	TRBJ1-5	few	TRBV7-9	CASSLVGGGQPQHF	TGTGCCAGCAGCTTAGTAGGGGGGGGTCAGCCCCAGCATTTT
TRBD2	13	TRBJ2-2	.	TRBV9	CASSAGGTGELFF	TGTGCCAGCAGCGCGGGGGGAACCGGGGAGCTGTTTTTT
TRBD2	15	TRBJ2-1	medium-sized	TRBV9	CASSVGGEGYNEQFF	TGTGCCAGCAGCGTAGGGGGGGAGGGTTACAATGAGCAGTTCTTC